This T cell receptor (beta chain) was identified during a study of T cell responses to AZD1222 COVID-19 vaccine. Study-level results: Mostly white British, mostly female donors; authors suggested clonal diversity may be underestimated. Within unmutated variant regions lay the reported targets of nearly half of spike-specific TCRs. Among AZD1222 vaccinees, only 5 to 7 were seropositive at baseline.

The data were produced by immunoSEQ multiplex PCR, yet TCRdb's version contains in-frame clones alone and is incomplete. The sample records about 120,000 clones, around 88% being singletons. To note about this clone: Antigen specificity is unknown.

This CDR3 spans 14 amino acids. Germline lookup yields CDR1 SGDLS and CDR2 YYNGEE. The ends were cut back, 4 bases at V and 6 bases at J, with 11 bases in the middle. Here the sequenced sample was peripheral blood, taken on day 0 of AZD1222 vaccination. The clonotype was recovered from an adult in good health. The chain combines TRBV9 with TRBJ1-6; a possible D gene is TRBD1 (5 bases). CDR3 sequence: CASSSTGLNSPLHF. The CDR3 DNA sequence: TGTGCCAGCAGCTCCACAGGACTTAATTCACCCCTCCACTTT.